These 24 T cell receptor beta chains share one sample of origin, sequenced in a study of blood T cells in healthy people across ages. A second 7 to 11 cycle PCR used barcoded and J-beta primers. TCRdb redid the calling of the 5' RACE reads with MiXCR, one entry per CDR3 protein. The profile shows almost 1 million distinct CDR3 sequences, roughly 47% of them singletons. Sequenced sample: blood. These receptors were collected from a woman in her sixties or seventies in good health.

The chain is built from TRBV3-1 and TRBJ2-5, with D possibly being TRBD1 (6 bases). The DNA end is a closer match to TRBJ2-7, so the J assignment may be wrong. This CDR3 contains 14 residues. Germline V gives CDR1 LGHDT, CDR2 YNNKEL (reference sequence). In nucleotides, the CDR3 is TGTGCCAGCAGCCGACTACAGGGAACCCACGAGCAGTACTTC. This sequence encodes CASSRLQGTHEQYF.

The chain uses TRBV10-2 and TRBJ2-7, with D perhaps assigned TRBD1 or TRBD2 (5 bases each). V was clipped by 10 bases and J by 3 bases, with 19 bases between them. This CDR3 is built from 14 residues. In germline, CDR1 is WSHSY, CDR2 SAAADI. The CDR3 region is CATQDPGRNYEQYF. Here the CDR3 DNA reads TGCGCCACACAGGACCCAGGGAGAAACTACGAGCAGTACTTC.

This rearrangement joins TRBV25-1 to TRBJ2-3, with a weak D call TRBD2 (5 bases). The CDR3 is made up of 16 amino acids. V was cut by 4 bases and J by 0 bases, with 14 bases left in between. In germline, CDR1 is MGHDK, CDR2 SYGVNS. The CDR3 loop reads CASSATGLRSTDTQYF. DNA for the CDR3: TGTGCCAGCAGTGCAACTGGACTCAGAAGCACAGATACGCAGTATTTT.

The chain combines TRBV5-4 with TRBJ2-3; a possible D gene is TRBD1 (6 bases). Germline loops: CDR1 SGHNT, CDR2 YYREEE (reference sequence). This CDR3 spans 13 amino acids. The V end lost 1 base, the J end lost 11 bases, and 14 bases lay between the germline ends. For the CDR3, the DNA is TGTGCCAGCAGCTTGTGGACAGAGGTTATGCAGTATTTT. This translates into CASSLWTEVMQYF.

The chain recombines TRBV6-6 with TRBJ2-3, with TRBD1 identical over 8 bases. Germline V gene sequence: CDR1 MNHNY, CDR2 SVGAGI (reference sequence). V shed 6 bases, J shed 5 bases, and the junction held 7 bases outside the gene matches. The length of the CDR3 is 14 residues. CDR3 nucleotides: TGTGCCAGCAGCCACAGGGGGAGAATAGATACGCAGTATTTT. Protein: CASSHRGRIDTQYF.

V is TRBV7-2 and J is TRBJ2-4; the match to TRBD2 covers 8 bases. Germline V gene lookup returns CDR1 SGHTA and CDR2 FQGNSA. CDR3 length: 14 amino acids. Losses at the gene ends were 4 bases for V and 9 bases for J; bases not matched to a gene: 8. The chain's CDR3 is CASSSGAAGGIQYF. CDR3 bases: TGTGCCAGCAGCTCGGGAGCGGCGGGGGGCATTCAGTACTTC.

The chain recombines TRBV29-1 with TRBJ2-3; D is ambiguous. Trimming shortened V by 1 base and J by 2 bases, and 7 bases separated the two germline ends. Germline-derived CDR1 and CDR2 are SQVTM and ANQGSEA. The CDR3 spans 13 residues. In DNA form, the CDR3 reads TGCAGCGTTGAAGTTCCGACCACAGATACGCAGTATTTT. This sequence encodes CSVEVPTTDTQYF.

This sequence joins TRBV6-2 or TRBV6-3 and TRBJ2-7; D is uncertain. Germline CDR1 reads MNHEY; CDR2 reads SVGEGT. CDR3 length: 15 amino acids. The germline V and J ends were trimmed by 0 bases and 4 bases, with 13 bases remaining between them. The CDR3 DNA follows: TGTGCCAGCAGTTACTCGGTCTTAAAGGGATACGAGCAGTACTTC. Translation gives CASSYSVLKGYEQYF.

This clonotype was found a few times. The V gene is TRBV12-3 or TRBV12-4, the J gene TRBJ2-5; 9 bases fit TRBD2. Trimming removed 6 bases from V and 4 bases from J; junction bases left unmatched: 9. CDR3 size: 15 residues. CDR3 coding DNA: TGTGCCAGCAGCCGATTTCCACTAGCGGGAGAGACCCAGTACTTC. Amino acid sequence: CASSRFPLAGETQYF.

This clonotype was detected once. This rearrangement joins TRBV4-1 to TRBJ2-2, with 9 bases aligning to TRBD1. CDR1 and CDR2 (germline): MGHRA, YSYEKL. V dropped 2 bases and J dropped 4; count of bases not matched to a gene: 5. CDR3 length: 16 residues. The chain's CDR3 is CASSQLDRGFTGELFF. The CDR3 coding sequence is TGCGCCAGCAGCCAATTAGACAGGGGGTTCACCGGGGAGCTGTTTTTT.

The chain joins TRBV20-1 to TRBJ2-1; TRBD2 matches at 10 bases. V lost 3 bases to trimming and J lost 6 bases; unmatched junction nucleotides: 11. CDR1 is DFQATT, CDR2 SNEGSKA, per germline (reference sequence). The CDR3 totals 16 residues. CDR3 protein: CSASNSGLARANEQFF. In DNA form, the CDR3 reads TGCAGTGCTAGTAATTCGGGACTAGCGAGGGCCAATGAGCAGTTCTTC.

This clonotype was seen a few times. V usage is TRBV6-2 or TRBV6-3 and J usage is TRBJ1-5; no reliable D call. The length of the CDR3 is 14 residues. The V and J ends lost 5 bases and 6 bases respectively, with 14 bases between them. The germline V gene has CDR1 MNHEY and CDR2 SVGEGT. Here the CDR3 reads CASSEPNRVQPQHF. The CDR3 DNA follows: TGTGCCAGCAGTGAGCCGAATAGGGTTCAGCCCCAGCATTTT.

This sequence joins TRBV29-1 and TRBJ1-5; D is ambiguous. Germline-derived CDR1 and CDR2 are SQVTM and ANQGSEA. The CDR3 consists of 12 residues. The V end lost 3 bases, the J end lost 6 bases, and 9 bases lay between the germline ends. This chain's CDR3 is CSVEGVGQPQHF. The DNA of the CDR3 is TGCAGCGTTGAGGGTGTAGGTCAGCCCCAGCATTTT.

The chain combines TRBV3-1 with TRBJ1-6, with unresolved D. Germline-derived CDR1 and CDR2 are LGHDT and YNNKEL (reference sequence). Trimming removed 4 bases from V and 9 bases from J, with 13 bases in between. This CDR3 comprises 14 residues. The CDR3 loop reads CASSLRLDSSPLHF. CDR3 sequence (DNA): TGTGCCAGCAGCCTAAGACTTGATAGTTCACCCCTCCACTTT.

This rearrangement joins TRBV20-1 to TRBJ2-7; TRBD2 matches at 10 bases. The CDR3 sequence is 14 residues long. Germline lookup yields CDR1 DFQATT and CDR2 SNEGSKA (reference sequence). The CDR3 loop reads CRAKAGGPKNEQYF. In DNA form, the CDR3 reads TGCAGGGCCAAAGCGGGAGGGCCGAAGAACGAGCAGTACTTC.

This chain links TRBV28 with TRBJ2-7; unclear D gene. The J call may be mistaken, given a closer DNA end match to TRBJ2-5. CDR1 is MDHEN and CDR2 is SYDVKM in the germline V gene. The CDR3 loop spans 14 amino acids. The CDR3 reads CASSSAGVAETQYF. Here the CDR3 DNA reads TGTGCCAGCAGTTCCGCAGGCGTCGCGGAGACCCAGTACTTC.

The chain couples TRBV28 to TRBJ2-7; possibly TRBD2 for D (6 bases). The CDR3 is 15 residues long. From germline, CDR1 is MDHEN and CDR2 SYDVKM. V was shortened by 4 bases and J by 5 bases, with 18 bases between the two germline ends. Written as DNA, the CDR3 is TGTGCCAGCAGTTCAACAACGGGAGTAGTGAACGAGCAGTACTTC. This sequence encodes CASSSTTGVVNEQYF.

The chain joins TRBV28 to TRBJ2-1, with 9 bases that match TRBD1. This CDR3 is built from 15 residues. Germline-derived CDR1 and CDR2 are MDHEN and SYDVKM. The J segment lost 8 bases and the V segment lost 7 bases, leaving 12 bases of the junction unmatched. The CDR3 loop is CASKPGQGLFDEQFF. The CDR3 DNA reads as TGTGCCAGCAAACCGGGACAGGGCCTTTTTGATGAGCAGTTCTTC.

Here the CDR3 DNA reads TGTGCCAGCAGCGGGATACTAGTCAACTCTGGGAATGAGCAGTTCTTC. It is translated as CASSGILVNSGNEQFF. The chain carries TRBV9 and TRBJ2-1; possible D gene TRBD2, 5 bases. Deletions cut 3 bases from V and 7 bases from J, with 20 bases between. Looked up from germline, CDR1 is SGDLS and CDR2 is YYNGEE. The length of the CDR3 is 16 residues.

This clonotype was observed a handful of times. V and J are TRBV14 and TRBJ2-3; the D is unclear. Trimming removed 4 bases at V and 8 bases at J, with 19 bases between. Looked up from germline, CDR1 is SGHDN and CDR2 is FVKESK. This CDR3 is built from 15 residues. This CDR3 is CASSRLAGSFATQYF. The CDR3 nucleotides are TGTGCCAGCAGCCGCTTGGCCGGGTCTTTTGCTACGCAGTATTTT.

The chain carries TRBV7-9 and TRBJ2-7, with unresolved D. Trimming pared 5 bases from V and 2 bases from J, leaving 13 bases between. The V gene's germline CDR1 is SEHNR and CDR2 FQNEAQ (reference sequence). CDR3 length: 14 amino acids. CDR3 in amino acids: CASSNRRKAYEQYF. CDR3 nucleotides: TGTGCCAGCAGCAATCGACGGAAAGCCTACGAGCAGTACTTC.

About this clonotype itself: The CDR3 ends on some other residue instead of the conserved phenylalanine or tryptophan, so this is likely a read error. The CDR3: CASSPAGARRHEQFL. The DNA for the CDR3 is TGCGCCAGCAGCCCAGCTGGGGCCCGTCGGCATGAGCAGTTCTTG. The chain employs TRBV5-1 and TRBJ2-1; D is perhaps TRBD1 (5 bases). Germline assignment: CDR1 SGHRS and CDR2 YFSETQ. The V end lost 4 bases, the J end lost 8 bases, and 19 bases lay between the germline ends. The CDR3 is 15 residues long.

This clonotype was detected once. The chain couples TRBV4-3 to TRBJ2-7; TRBD1 is a possible D gene (6 bases). CDR3 length equals 16 residues. The V gene's germline CDR1 is LGHNA and CDR2 YSLEER. V was trimmed by 0 bases and J by 1 base, leaving 13 bases between them. The CDR3 nucleotides are TGCGCCAGCAGCCAAGATCTCAGGGGTGCTTCCTACGAGCAGTACTTC. Translated: CASSQDLRGASYEQYF.

A few counts support this clonotype. V usage is TRBV4-1 and J usage is TRBJ2-7; TRBD1 matches 8 bases. J was trimmed by 5 bases and V by 4 bases; bases with no gene match: 10. The CDR3 runs 15 residues. Germline CDR1 is MGHRA and CDR2 is YSYEKL. The CDR3 DNA reads TGCGCCAGCAGCCTCCTACGACAGGGGCGGGACGAGCAGTACTTC. It translates to CASSLLRQGRDEQYF.